This TCR beta chain is from a study of T cell repertoires in cytomegalovirus infection (dated by TCRdb to between 2017 and 2020). Describing the broader study: Because public TCR beta signatures pointed to carriage of CMV infection together with the matching HLA type, the HLA type of each donor mattered for the analysis. General study outcomes and caveats: The ex vivo response was dominated by HLA-C-restricted CMV-specific TCR beta clonotypes, and the single most frequent clonotype in two of eight donors was supplied by these HLA-C-restricted clonotypes. In both this cohort and an independent cohort of approximately 350 donors, the cumulative frequency of public TCR beta family members distinguished carriers of CMV infection plus the relevant HLA type.

Of note for this clonotype: Its specific antigen is unknown. No base quality information exists; no much larger clone differs at one position.

For sequencing, an Illumina HiSeq 1500 was employed. TCRdb reran the public reads through fastp at Q25 and MiXCR, keeping productive beta chains. Each entry is one CDR3 protein sequence, shown with its most common DNA and genes. This sample holds some 700,000 distinct CDR3 sequences; 35% to 45% were observed only once. About 2.8% of the sample is in the top ten clones. Relative to germline, V is 0 bases shorter and J is 7 bases shorter, with 13 bases between their ends. The germline V gene gives CDR1 as SGHRS and CDR2 as YFSETQ. The CDR3 covers 14 residues, taking in both the cysteine and the phenylalanine. Here the CDR3 DNA is all that survives: 42 bases in frame from base 1.

The sequence was collected from a human donor in good health (CMV status not recorded). Some clones in this sample may be carry-over from other donors' samples. Material for sequencing was PBMCs. The rearranged chain carries TRBV5-1 and TRBJ1-2; the D region possibly corresponds to TRBD1 (5 bases align). The CDR3 is CASSLEQPGGGYTF. The sequence in DNA is TGCGCCAGCAGCTTGGAGCAGCCCGGGGGTGGCTACACCTTC. The variable domain in full, with residues beyond the CDR3 obtained from the reference TRBV5-1 and TRBJ1-2 genes, is KAGVTQTPRYLIKTRGQQVTLSCSPISGHRSVSWYQQTPGQGLQFLFEYFSETQRNKGNFPGRFSGRQFSNSRSEMNVSTLELGDSALYLCASSLEQPGGGYTFGSGTRLTVV.